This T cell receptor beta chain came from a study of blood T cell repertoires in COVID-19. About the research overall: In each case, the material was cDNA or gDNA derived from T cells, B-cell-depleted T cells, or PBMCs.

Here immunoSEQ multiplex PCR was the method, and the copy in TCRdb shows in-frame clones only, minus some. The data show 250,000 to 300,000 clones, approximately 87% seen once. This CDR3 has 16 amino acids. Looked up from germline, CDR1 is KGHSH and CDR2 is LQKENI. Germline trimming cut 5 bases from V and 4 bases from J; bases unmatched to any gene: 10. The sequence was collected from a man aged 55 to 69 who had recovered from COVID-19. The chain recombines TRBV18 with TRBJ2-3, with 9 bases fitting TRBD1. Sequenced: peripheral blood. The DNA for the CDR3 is TGTGCCAGCTCAATTAAGACAGGGGGAGGCGCAGATACGCAGTATTTT. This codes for CASSIKTGGGADTQYF.